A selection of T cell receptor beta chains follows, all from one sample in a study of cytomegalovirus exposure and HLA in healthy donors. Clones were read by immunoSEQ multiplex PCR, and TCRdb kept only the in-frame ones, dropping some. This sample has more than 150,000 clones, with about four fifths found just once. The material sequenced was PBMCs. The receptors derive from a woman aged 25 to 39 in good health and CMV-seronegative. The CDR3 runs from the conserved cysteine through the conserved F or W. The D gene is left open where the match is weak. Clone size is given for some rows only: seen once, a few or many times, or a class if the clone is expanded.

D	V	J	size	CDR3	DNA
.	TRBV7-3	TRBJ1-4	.	CASSLRGRGSNEKLFF	TGTGCCAGCAGCTTACGAGGACGGGGATCTAATGAAAAACTGTTTTTT
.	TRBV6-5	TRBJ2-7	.	CASSKMGGYEQYF	TGTGCCAGCAGTAAGATGGGGGGCTACGAGCAGTACTTC
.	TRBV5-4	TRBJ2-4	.	CASRTQGGGMDIQYF	TGTGCCAGCAGAACTCAGGGTGGCGGGATGGACATTCAGTACTTC
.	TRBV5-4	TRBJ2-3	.	CASSLVSRSAGGTDTQYF	TGTGCCAGCAGCTTGGTTTCCCGGTCGGCAGGTGGCACAGATACGCAGTATTTT
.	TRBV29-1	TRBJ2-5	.	CSVDSTGIRETQYF	TGCAGCGTTGATTCAACAGGGATTCGGGAGACCCAGTACTTC
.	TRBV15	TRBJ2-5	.	CATSRGSGQETQYF	TGTGCCACCAGCAGAGGGTCGGGGCAAGAGACCCAGTACTTC
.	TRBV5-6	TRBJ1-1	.	CASSLRTFMNTEAFF	TGTGCCAGCAGCTTGAGAACTTTCATGAACACTGAAGCTTTCTTT
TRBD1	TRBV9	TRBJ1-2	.	CASSVAGGQGAYGYTF	TGTGCCAGCAGCGTAGCGGGGGGACAGGGGGCCTATGGCTACACCTTC
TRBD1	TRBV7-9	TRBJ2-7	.	CASSLAGGQNYEQYF	TGTGCCAGCAGCTTAGCTGGGGGACAGAACTACGAGCAGTACTTC
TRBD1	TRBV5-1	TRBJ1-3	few	CASSLGDRGPLSGNTIYF	TGCGCCAGCAGCTTGGGGGACAGGGGGCCCCTCTCTGGAAACACCATATATTTT
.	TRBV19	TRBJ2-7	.	CASSPGGGPLLEQYF	TGTGCCAGTAGTCCAGGCGGGGGCCCCTTGCTCGAGCAGTACTTC
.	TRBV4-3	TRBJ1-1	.	CASSQERGTEAFF	TGCGCCAGCAGCCAAGAGCGGGGGACAGAAGCTTTCTTT
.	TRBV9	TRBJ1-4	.	CASSVAPTLNEKLFF	TGTGCCAGCAGCGTAGCTCCGACACTTAATGAAAAACTGTTTTTT
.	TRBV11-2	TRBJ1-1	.	CASSLPSAWGPLNEAFF	TGTGCCAGCAGCTTACCCTCGGCGTGGGGGCCGCTGAATGAAGCTTTCTTT
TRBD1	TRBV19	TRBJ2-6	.	CASSITGGSGANVLTF	TGTGCCAGTAGTATCACAGGGGGCTCTGGGGCCAACGTCCTGACTTTC
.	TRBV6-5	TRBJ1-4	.	CASSEGGNEKLFF	TGTGCCAGCAGCGAGGGGGGGAATGAAAAACTGTTTTTT
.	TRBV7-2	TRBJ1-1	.	CASSLGGGNTEAFF	TGTGCCAGCAGCTTAGGGGGGGGAAACACTGAAGCTTTCTTT
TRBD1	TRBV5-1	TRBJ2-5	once	CASSLAGTGEETQYF	TGCGCCAGCAGCTTGGCCGGGACAGGGGAAGAGACCCAGTACTTC
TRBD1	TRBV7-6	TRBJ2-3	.	CASSTGQGVDTQYF	TGTGCCAGCAGCACGGGACAGGGGGTAGATACGCAGTATTTT